The 31 T cell receptor beta chains below all came from one sample that was sequenced in a study of T cell repertoires in cytomegalovirus infection. TCRdb used MiXCR to reprocess the reads, holding one entry per CDR3 protein. The table has fewer than 300,000 distinct CDR3 sequences, roughly a quarter seen once. The sequenced sample was PBMCs. The receptors here all came from a human donor in good health (CMV status not recorded). Some clones in this sample may be carry-over from other donors' samples.

This chain connects TRBV7-2 to TRBJ2-2; D gene unclear. V was shortened by 10 bases and J by 0 bases, with 9 bases between the two germline ends. Per the germline V gene, CDR1 is SGHTA and CDR2 is FQGNSA. The CDR3 runs 13 residues. The CDR3 sequence is CAIRAANTGELFF. DNA of the CDR3: TGTGCCATTCGGGCGGCGAACACCGGGGAGCTGTTTTTT.

In this sample, this clonotype turned up many times. This rearrangement joins TRBV7-2 to TRBJ2-7; the D gene is possibly TRBD1 (5 bases). V shed 5 bases and J shed 0 bases, with 11 bases lying between them. This CDR3 has 14 amino acids. Per germline, CDR1 SGHTA and CDR2 FQGNSA. This chain's CDR3 is CASSIGQDSYEQYF. The CDR3 DNA reads as TGTGCCAGCAGCATCGGACAAGACTCCTACGAGCAGTACTTC.

This clonotype was observed many times. This chain connects TRBV7-2 to TRBJ1-2, with 8 bases fitting TRBD1. The CDR3 runs 11 residues. Germline V gene data show CDR1 as SGHTA and CDR2 as FQGNSA. J lost 14 bases, V lost 6 bases, and 8 bases had no gene match. CDR3 DNA: TGTGCCAGCAGACCAGACAGGGGCCTGACCTTC. Translating gives CASRPDRGLTF.

The chain employs TRBV7-6 and TRBJ2-5; D ambiguous. The CDR3 sequence is 13 residues long. With 4 bases removed from V and 2 bases from J, the gap between germline ends came to 8 bases. Germline-derived CDR1 and CDR2 are SGHVS and FNYEAQ. In DNA, the CDR3 is TGTGCCAGCAGCTCCCCGGATCAAGAGACCCAGTACTTC. It translates to CASSSPDQETQYF.

Ten or more counts support this clonotype. The chain links TRBV6-5 to TRBJ1-1; D unresolved. This CDR3 is built from 15 residues. From germline, CDR1 is MNHEY and CDR2 SVGAGI. V shed 1 base and J shed 4 bases, with 13 bases lying between them. The CDR3 DNA reads TGTGCCAGCAGTTACTATCGGGGATCGGGCACTGAAGCTTTCTTT. It encodes CASSYYRGSGTEAFF.

This clonotype was seen ten or more times. This sequence joins TRBV7-9 and TRBJ1-4; possible D gene TRBD1, 5 bases. Germline V gene lookup returns CDR1 SEHNR and CDR2 FQNEAQ (reference sequence). V was cut by 5 bases and J by 8 bases, with 18 bases left in between. The CDR3 has 15 residues. The CDR3 DNA follows: TGTGCCAGCAGCCGATACCCCGGGGCTCGGGAAAAACTGTTTTTT. Translating it yields CASSRYPGAREKLFF.

This clonotype was found a few times. The V call is TRBV28, the J call TRBJ2-5; a possible D gene is TRBD1 (5 bases). The CDR3 totals 14 residues. The ends were cut back, 5 bases at V and 4 bases at J, with 14 bases in the middle. Germline V gene data show CDR1 as MDHEN and CDR2 as SYDVKM. For the CDR3, the DNA is TGTGCCAGCAGTCGACTGACTGGGGCAGAGACCCAGTACTTC. Amino acid sequence: CASSRLTGAETQYF.

This clonotype has a handful of counts. J is TRBJ1-2 and V is TRBV7-3, with a weak D call TRBD1 (6 bases). The CDR3 has 16 residues. V was cut by 5 bases and J by 2 bases, with 18 bases left in between. Germline assignment: CDR1 SGHTA and CDR2 FQGTGA. CDR3 DNA sequence: TGTGCCAGCAGCCCCAGGGGTGACACCTCAAACTATGGCTACACCTTC. Translated: CASSPRGDTSNYGYTF.

This clonotype was picked up many times. The junction departs from the called germline gene at one end, perhaps through a read error. CDR3 DNA sequence: TGTGCCAGCAGTTCCGGGGACCATGACTTC. Protein sequence: CASSSGDHDF. The V gene is TRBV28, the J gene TRBJ1-2; D perhaps matches TRBD1 (5 bases). The germline CDR1 and CDR2 sequences are MDHEN and SYDVKM. The CDR3 consists of 10 residues.

The chain links TRBV6-5 to TRBJ1-2, with D perhaps matching TRBD1 (6 bases). Germline CDR1 is MNHEY and CDR2 is SVGAGI. Trimming took off 6 bases at V and 6 bases at J, with 14 bases between the two ends. The length of the CDR3 is 13 residues. In DNA, the CDR3 is TGTGCCAGCAGCCGCGGGACAAGGGATGGCTACACCTTC. Amino acids: CASSRGTRDGYTF.

The V gene is TRBV11-3, the J gene TRBJ2-3; 12 bases match TRBD2. With 8 bases clipped from V and 4 bases from J, the junction kept 10 bases outside the gene matches. The CDR3 covers 16 residues. Germline CDR1 and CDR2: SGHNT and YENEEA. CDR3 coding DNA: TGTGCCAGCGCACCGGGACTAGCGGGTATTGCAGATACGCAGTATTTT. This translates into CASAPGLAGIADTQYF.

V usage is TRBV30 and J usage is TRBJ2-1, with 12 bases lining up with TRBD2. Trimming cost V 1 base and J 10 bases; bases outside gene matches: 8. There are 15 residues in the CDR3. Germline lookup yields CDR1 GTSNPN and CDR2 SVGIG (reference sequence). Here the CDR3 reads CAWSEPGLAGGEQFF. In DNA form, the CDR3 reads TGTGCCTGGAGTGAGCCGGGACTAGCGGGCGGAGAGCAGTTCTTC.

The rearrangement joins TRBV24-1 to TRBJ2-1, with 11 bases aligning to TRBD2. The CDR3 totals 17 residues. The V gene's germline CDR1 is KGHDR and CDR2 SFDVKD. Trimming cost V 0 bases and J 5 bases; bases outside gene matches: 5. The CDR3 nucleotides are TGTGCCACCAGTGATTTGCGCTCGGGACTAGCGGACAATGAGCAGTTCTTC. It specifies CATSDLRSGLADNEQFF.

V gene TRBV7-9 combines with J gene TRBJ2-5, with 10 positions matching TRBD1. Trimming took 5 bases from V and 7 from J; bases not matched to a gene: 16. This CDR3 comprises 17 residues. CDR1 and CDR2 from the germline V gene are SEHNR and FQNEAQ (reference sequence). CDR3 sequence (DNA): TGTGCCAGCAGCCAACGACAGGGGGCTACCCCATTCCGGACCCAGTACTTC. This codes for CASSQRQGATPFRTQYF. Drawing the rest from reference TRBV7-9 and TRBJ2-5, the complete variable domain is DTGVSQNPRHKITKRGQNVTFRCDPISEHNRLYWYRQTLGQGPEFLTYFQNEAQLEKSRLLSDRFSAERPKGSFSTLEIQRTEQGDSAMYLCASSQRQGATPFRTQYFGPGTRLLVL.

This clonotype was detected ten times or more. CDR3 sequence (DNA): TGTGCCAGCAGCGCGGGGGGCGCTGGAAACACCATATATTTT. This sequence encodes CASSAGGAGNTIYF. The chain uses TRBV7-2 and TRBJ1-3; tentative D call: TRBD1 (6 bases). V was clipped by 5 bases and J by 2 bases, with 10 bases between them. The CDR3 is 14 amino acids. Germline V CDR1 and CDR2: SGHTA, FQGNSA.

This sequence joins TRBV7-8 and TRBJ2-1; 9 nucleotides line up with TRBD2. Germline V lookup: CDR1 SGHVS, CDR2 FQNEAQ. The trim removed 5 bases at V and 4 bases at J, leaving 9 bases unmatched. The CDR3 spans 16 residues. CDR3 DNA sequence: TGTGCCAGCAGCCCTAACCGACTAGCGGATTACAATGAGCAGTTCTTC. Amino acids: CASSPNRLADYNEQFF.

This clonotype was recorded at least ten times. The chain links TRBV28 to TRBJ2-7; D is ambiguous. Trimming removed 3 bases from V and 2 bases from J, with 11 bases in between. The CDR3 has 14 amino acids. Germline loops: CDR1 MDHEN, CDR2 SYDVKM. This CDR3 reads CASSFGPNPYEQYF. The CDR3 nucleotides read TGTGCCAGCAGTTTTGGACCGAACCCCTACGAGCAGTACTTC.

In this sample, this clonotype turned up a few times. The CDR3 reads CASSASGGTEAFF. The CDR3 DNA is TGTGCCAGCAGCGCCTCAGGGGGAACTGAAGCTTTCTTT. The rearrangement links TRBV7-9 to TRBJ1-1; TRBD1 agrees at 7 bases. CDR1 is SEHNR, CDR2 FQNEAQ, per germline (reference sequence). J lost 5 bases, V lost 5 bases, and 5 bases had no gene match. The CDR3 has 13 amino acids.

This clonotype showed up many times. The DNA for the CDR3 is TGTGCCAGCAGCGCGGGACTAGCGGGAGGTCAGGGGGAGACCCAGTACTTC. Translation gives CASSAGLAGGQGETQYF. The chain has TRBV7-6 and TRBJ2-5, with 15 bases aligning to TRBD2. V was clipped by 5 bases and J by 5 bases; unmatched bases: 9. Looked up from germline, CDR1 is SGHVS and CDR2 is FNYEAQ. The length of the CDR3 is 17 residues.

J is TRBJ2-1 and V is TRBV19; D is unresolved. The length of the CDR3 is 14 residues. Between the trimmed V and J ends, which lost 10 bases and 8 bases, there was a span of 21 bases. Germline values: CDR1 LNHDA, CDR2 SQIVND (reference sequence). The CDR3: CATKEQLYSDEQFF. The CDR3 DNA sequence: TGTGCCACTAAGGAACAGCTATATTCCGATGAGCAGTTCTTC.

This clonotype came up a few times. CDR3 in DNA: TGTGCCAGCAGCACCCGCCAGGGTTGGCAGTATTTT. This sequence encodes CASSTRQGWQYF. This chain connects TRBV7-6 to TRBJ2-3, with D perhaps TRBD1 (5 bases). The germline V and J ends were trimmed by 5 bases and 11 bases, with 14 bases remaining between them. Germline lookup yields CDR1 SGHVS and CDR2 FNYEAQ. The length of the CDR3 is 12 residues. Together with reference TRBV7-6 and TRBJ2-3, the CDR3 gives the full variable domain: GAGVSQSPRYKVTKRGQDVALRCDPISGHVSLYWYRQALGQGPEFLTYFNYEAQQDKSGLPNDRFSAERPEGSISTLTIQRTEQRDSAMYRCASSTRQGWQYFGPGTRLTVL.

The chain joins TRBV10-3 to TRBJ2-2; a possible D gene is TRBD2 (6 bases). The CDR3 extends over 15 amino acids. V lost 4 bases and J 0 bases, leaving 9 bases between the germline ends. The germline gives CDR1 ENHRY, CDR2 SYGVKD. The DNA of the CDR3 is TGTGCCATCAGTGTGGGACTGACGAACACCGGGGAGCTGTTTTTT. As protein: CAISVGLTNTGELFF.

The chain uses TRBV5-1 and TRBJ2-1; 15 bases are shared with TRBD2. Germline loops: CDR1 SGHRS, CDR2 YFSETQ. This CDR3 spans 20 amino acids. Trimming took 4 bases from V and 0 from J; bases not matched to a gene: 11. CDR3 in DNA: TGCGCCAGCAGCGGATACCCGGGACTAGCGGGGGGCTTCTCCTACAATGAGCAGTTCTTC. Translation: CASSGYPGLAGGFSYNEQFF.

In DNA, the CDR3 is TGCAGTCCCGGGACTAGAGGAACAGATACGCAGTATTTT. As protein: CSPGTRGTDTQYF. V gene TRBV20-1 combines with J gene TRBJ2-3; TRBD2 agrees at 8 bases. The germline gives CDR1 DFQATT, CDR2 SNEGSKA (reference sequence). J was trimmed by 3 bases and V by 8 bases; bases with no gene match: 7. The CDR3 length is 13 residues.

The gene calls are TRBV3-1 and TRBJ1-1; D is undetermined. This CDR3 contains 16 residues. Germline V gene data show CDR1 as LGHDT and CDR2 as YNNKEL (reference sequence). V was shortened by 0 bases and J by 3 bases, with 14 bases between the two germline ends. This chain's CDR3 is CASSQEGGRRDTEAFF. The DNA of the CDR3 is TGTGCCAGCAGCCAAGAAGGCGGACGGAGGGACACTGAAGCTTTCTTT.

V usage is TRBV19 and J usage is TRBJ2-1; the D gene is possibly TRBD2 (5 bases). V gave up 10 bases and J gave up 7 bases, with 14 bases separating them. Germline lookup yields CDR1 LNHDA and CDR2 SQIVND (reference sequence). The CDR3 has 12 amino acids. CDR3 nucleotide sequence: TGTGCCACTGGAGGAACCCGGAATGAGCAGTTCTTC. Its translation: CATGGTRNEQFF. Looking up the rest from reference TRBV19 and TRBJ2-1 gives the full variable domain: DGGITQSPKYLFRKEGQNVTLSCEQNLNHDAMYWYRQDPGQGLRLIYYSQIVNDFQKGDIAEGYSVSREKKESFPLTVTSAQKNPTAFYLCATGGTRNEQFFGPGTRLTVL.

This clonotype occurred a few times. The V gene is TRBV6-2 or TRBV6-3, the J gene TRBJ2-1; 11 positions agree with TRBD1. Per the germline V gene, CDR1 is MNHEY and CDR2 is SVGEGT. V lost 5 bases to trimming and J lost 1 base; unmatched junction nucleotides: 4. This CDR3 region has 16 residues. The CDR3 loop reads CASSKDRGLSYNEQFF. The CDR3, as DNA: TGTGCCAGCAGTAAGGACAGGGGGCTATCCTACAATGAGCAGTTCTTC.

This chain connects TRBV4-1 to TRBJ2-1, with 11 bases lining up with TRBD2. This CDR3 has 17 amino acids. Germline CDR1 reads MGHRA; CDR2 reads YSYEKL. V shed 2 bases and J 7 bases; nucleotides not matched to a gene: 10. The CDR3 DNA is TGCGCCAGCAGCCAAATAGCGGGAGGGCCTGGTTTTAATGAGCAGTTCTTC. This gives the protein CASSQIAGGPGFNEQFF.

This clonotype occurred many times. The rearrangement links TRBV7-3 to TRBJ2-3; 8 bases fit TRBD2. After removal of 4 bases from V and 1 base from J, the junction contained 7 bases not matched to a gene. Germline-derived CDR1 and CDR2 are SGHTA and FQGTGA. This CDR3 comprises 16 residues. This CDR3 reads CASSSEGRGGTDTQYF. CDR3 bases: TGTGCCAGCAGCTCCGAGGGGCGGGGGGGCACAGATACGCAGTATTTT.

The CDR3 spells CAWSVQPRVNQPQHF. DNA of the CDR3: TGTGCCTGGAGTGTACAGCCTAGGGTGAATCAGCCCCAGCATTTT. This chain joins TRBV30 and TRBJ1-5; D remains ambiguous. The germline V and J ends were trimmed by 0 bases and 4 bases, with 13 bases remaining between them. The germline CDR1 and CDR2 sequences are GTSNPN and SVGIG (reference sequence). The CDR3 loop spans 15 amino acids.

This clonotype came up many times. The chain joins TRBV11-2 to TRBJ2-5; D might be TRBD1 (5 bases). The CDR3 spans 14 residues. V lost 5 bases, J lost 1 base, and 11 bases lay in between. CDR1 SGHAT and CDR2 FQNNGV come from the germline V gene. CDR3 sequence: CASSRRTFQETQYF. CDR3 DNA sequence: TGTGCCAGCAGCAGAAGGACATTCCAAGAGACCCAGTACTTC. Looking up the rest from reference TRBV11-2 and TRBJ2-5 gives the full variable domain: EAGVAQSPRYKIIEKRQSVAFWCNPISGHATLYWYQQILGQGPKLLIQFQNNGVVDDSQLPKDRFSAERLKGVDSTLKIQPAKLEDSAVYLCASSRRTFQETQYFGPGTRLLVL.